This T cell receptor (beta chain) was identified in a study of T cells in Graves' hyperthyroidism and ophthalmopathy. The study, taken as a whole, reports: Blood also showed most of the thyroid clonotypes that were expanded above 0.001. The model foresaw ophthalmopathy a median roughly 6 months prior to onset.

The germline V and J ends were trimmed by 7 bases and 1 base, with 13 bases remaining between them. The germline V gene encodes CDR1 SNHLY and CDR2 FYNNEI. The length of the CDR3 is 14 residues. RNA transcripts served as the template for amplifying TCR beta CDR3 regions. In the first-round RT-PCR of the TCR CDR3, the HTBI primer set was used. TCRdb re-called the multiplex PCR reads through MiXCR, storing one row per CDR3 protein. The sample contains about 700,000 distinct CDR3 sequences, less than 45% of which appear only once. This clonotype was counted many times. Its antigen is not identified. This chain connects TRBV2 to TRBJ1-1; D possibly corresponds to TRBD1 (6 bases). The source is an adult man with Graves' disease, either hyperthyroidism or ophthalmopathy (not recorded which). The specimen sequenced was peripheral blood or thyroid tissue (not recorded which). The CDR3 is CASTKQGGNTEAFF. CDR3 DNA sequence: TGTGCCAGCACAAAACAGGGAGGGAACACTGAAGCTTTCTTT.